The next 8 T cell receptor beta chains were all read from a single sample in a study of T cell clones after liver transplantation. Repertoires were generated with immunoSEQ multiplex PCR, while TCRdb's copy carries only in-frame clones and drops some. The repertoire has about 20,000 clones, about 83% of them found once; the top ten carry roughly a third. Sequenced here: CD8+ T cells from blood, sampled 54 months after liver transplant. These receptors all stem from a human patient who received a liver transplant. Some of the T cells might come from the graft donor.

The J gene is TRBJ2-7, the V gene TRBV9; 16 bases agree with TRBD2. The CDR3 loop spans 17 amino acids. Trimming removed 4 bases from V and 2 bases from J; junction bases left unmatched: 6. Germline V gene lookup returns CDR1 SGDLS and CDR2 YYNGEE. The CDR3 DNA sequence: TGTGCCAGCAGCACCGGGACTAGCGGGGGGGTGGCCTACGAGCAGTACTTC. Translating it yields CASSTGTSGGVAYEQYF.

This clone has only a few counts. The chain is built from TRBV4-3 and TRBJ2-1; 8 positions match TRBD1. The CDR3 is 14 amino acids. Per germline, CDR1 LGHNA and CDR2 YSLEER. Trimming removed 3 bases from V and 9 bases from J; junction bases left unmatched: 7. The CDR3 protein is CASSQETGDTEQFF. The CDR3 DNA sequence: TGCGCCAGCAGCCAGGAGACAGGGGATACTGAGCAGTTCTTC.

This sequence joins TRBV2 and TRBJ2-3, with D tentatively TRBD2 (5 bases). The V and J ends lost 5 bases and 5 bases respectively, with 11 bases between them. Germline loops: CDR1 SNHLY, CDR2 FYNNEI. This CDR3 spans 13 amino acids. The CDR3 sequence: CASSPSSLDTQYF. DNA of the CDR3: TGTGCCAGCAGTCCTAGCAGCTTAGATACGCAGTATTTT.

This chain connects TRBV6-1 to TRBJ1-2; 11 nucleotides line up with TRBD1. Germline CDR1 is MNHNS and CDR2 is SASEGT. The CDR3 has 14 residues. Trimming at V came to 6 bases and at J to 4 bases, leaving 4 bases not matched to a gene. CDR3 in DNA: TGTGCCAGCAGCGCCGGGACAGGGGGCTATGGCTACACCTTC. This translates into CASSAGTGGYGYTF.

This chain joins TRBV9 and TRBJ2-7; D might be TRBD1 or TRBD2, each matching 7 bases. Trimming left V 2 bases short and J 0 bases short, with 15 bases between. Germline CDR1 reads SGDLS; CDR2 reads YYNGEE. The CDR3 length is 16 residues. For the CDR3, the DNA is TGTGCCAGCAGCGTCCGGGGGGACAGTTCCTCCTACGAGCAGTACTTC. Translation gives CASSVRGDSSSYEQYF.

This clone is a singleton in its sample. DNA of the CDR3: TGTGCCAGCAGCCAGTGGACAGGGGGCAGCACCGGGGAGCTGTTTTTT. Residues: CASSQWTGGSTGELFF. J is TRBJ2-2 and V is TRBV4-2, with 11 positions matching TRBD1. Per the germline V gene, CDR1 is LGHNA and CDR2 is YNFKEQ. The trim removed 3 bases at V and 4 bases at J, leaving 4 bases unmatched. The CDR3 contains 16 residues.

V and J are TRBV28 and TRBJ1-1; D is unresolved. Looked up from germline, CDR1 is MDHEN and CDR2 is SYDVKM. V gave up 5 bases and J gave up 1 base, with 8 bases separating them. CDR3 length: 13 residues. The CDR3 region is CASSLPRNTEAFF. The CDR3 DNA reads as TGTGCCAGCAGTCTTCCGAGGAACACTGAAGCTTTCTTT.

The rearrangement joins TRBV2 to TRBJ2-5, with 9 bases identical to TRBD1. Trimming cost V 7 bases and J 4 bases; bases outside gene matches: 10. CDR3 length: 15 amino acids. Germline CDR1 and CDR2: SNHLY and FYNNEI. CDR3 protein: CASIPGQGDRETQYF. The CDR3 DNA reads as TGTGCCAGCATTCCGGGACAGGGAGATCGAGAGACCCAGTACTTC. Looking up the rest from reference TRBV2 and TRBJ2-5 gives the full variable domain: EPEVTQTPSHQVTQMGQEVILRCVPISNHLYFYWYRQILGQKVEFLVSFYNNEISEKSEIFDDQFSVERPDGSNFTLKIRSTKLEDSAMYFCASIPGQGDRETQYFGPGTRLLVL.